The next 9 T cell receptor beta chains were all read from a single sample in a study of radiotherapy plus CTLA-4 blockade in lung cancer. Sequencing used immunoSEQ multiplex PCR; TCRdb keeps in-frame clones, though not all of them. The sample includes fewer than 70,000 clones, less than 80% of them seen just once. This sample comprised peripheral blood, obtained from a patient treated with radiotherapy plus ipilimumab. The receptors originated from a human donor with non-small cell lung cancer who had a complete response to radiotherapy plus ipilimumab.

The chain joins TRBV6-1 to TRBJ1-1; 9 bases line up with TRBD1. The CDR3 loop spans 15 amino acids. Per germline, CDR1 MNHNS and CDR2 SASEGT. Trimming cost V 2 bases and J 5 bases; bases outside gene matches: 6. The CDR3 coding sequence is TGTGCCAGCAGTGAACACACAGGGGGCGGGACTGAAGCTTTCTTT. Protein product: CASSEHTGGGTEAFF.

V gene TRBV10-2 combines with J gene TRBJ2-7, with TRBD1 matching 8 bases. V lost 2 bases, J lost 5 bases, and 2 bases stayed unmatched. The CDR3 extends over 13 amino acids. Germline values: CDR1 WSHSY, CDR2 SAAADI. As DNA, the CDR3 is TGCGCCAGCAGTGAGAACAGGGGGGACGAGCAGTACGTC. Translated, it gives CASSENRGDEQYV.

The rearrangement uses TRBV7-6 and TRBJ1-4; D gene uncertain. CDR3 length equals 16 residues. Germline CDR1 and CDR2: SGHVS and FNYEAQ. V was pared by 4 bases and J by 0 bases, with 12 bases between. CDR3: CASSSPFRATNEKLFF. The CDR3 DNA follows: TGTGCCAGCAGCTCACCGTTCCGTGCAACTAATGAAAAACTGTTTTTT.

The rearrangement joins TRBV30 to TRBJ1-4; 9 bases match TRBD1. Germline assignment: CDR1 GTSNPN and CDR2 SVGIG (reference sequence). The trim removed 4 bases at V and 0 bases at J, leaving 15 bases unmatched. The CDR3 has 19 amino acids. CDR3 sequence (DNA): TGTGCCTGGACTCCGGGACAGGGCCTATACCGATCAACTAATGAAAAACTGTTTTTT. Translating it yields CAWTPGQGLYRSTNEKLFF.

The CDR3 spells CASSEDGGYTF. CDR3 sequence (DNA): TGTGCCAGCAGTGAGGATGGTGGCTACACCTTC. The V and J genes are TRBV2 and TRBJ1-2; no clear D. CDR3 length equals 11 residues. Trimming took 3 bases from V and 7 from J, leaving 6 bases between them. CDR1 SNHLY and CDR2 FYNNEI come from the germline V gene.

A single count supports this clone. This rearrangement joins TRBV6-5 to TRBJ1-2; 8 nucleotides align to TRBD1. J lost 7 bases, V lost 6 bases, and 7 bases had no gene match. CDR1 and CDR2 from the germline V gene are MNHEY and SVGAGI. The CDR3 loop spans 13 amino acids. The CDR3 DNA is TGTGCCAGCAGCGAAGGGACAGGCCCTGGCTACACCTTC. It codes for CASSEGTGPGYTF.

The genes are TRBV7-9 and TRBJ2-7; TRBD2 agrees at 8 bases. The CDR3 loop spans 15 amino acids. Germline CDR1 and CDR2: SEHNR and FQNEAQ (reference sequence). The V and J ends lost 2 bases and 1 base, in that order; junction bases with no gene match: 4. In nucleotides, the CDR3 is TGTGCCAGCAGCTTAACGGGAGGGCCGTCCTACGAGCAGTACGTC. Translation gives CASSLTGGPSYEQYV.

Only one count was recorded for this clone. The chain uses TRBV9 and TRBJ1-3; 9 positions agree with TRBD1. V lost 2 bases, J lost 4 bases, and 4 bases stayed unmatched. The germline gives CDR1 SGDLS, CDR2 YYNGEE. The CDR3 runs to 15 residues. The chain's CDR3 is CASSVGQGIGNTIYF. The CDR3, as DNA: TGTGCCAGCAGCGTTGGACAGGGGATCGGAAACACCATATATTTT.

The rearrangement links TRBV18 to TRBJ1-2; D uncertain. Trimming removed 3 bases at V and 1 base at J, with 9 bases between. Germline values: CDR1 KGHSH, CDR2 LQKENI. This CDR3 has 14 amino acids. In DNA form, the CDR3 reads TGTGCCAGCTCACCGGGTTTAAGTAACTATGGCTACACCTTC. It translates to CASSPGLSNYGYTF.